This entry is about one TCR beta chain. Its specificity is not known. Germline is not matched at one junction end, which may reflect a read error. The source of the sample is a study of identifying expanded T cells in peripheral blood. Per germline, CDR1 SNHLY and CDR2 FYNNEI. There are 11 residues in the CDR3. No infections or other immune events were documented during collection. The repertoire was sequenced with immunoSEQ multiplex PCR; TCRdb's copy has only in-frame clones and lacks some. The sample carries some 75,000 clones, about nine tenths recorded once. Regarding the study as a whole: Variance in clone template counts between approximately two-week samples significantly increased with total template count across all healthy donors. Over about two and four weeks, about 16.4 and 19 clones changed, versus around 1.3 between replicates.

V and J are TRBV2 and TRBJ1-6; unclear D gene. This sequence was found in a person aged 18 to 75 in good health. Sequencing input: blood. CDR3 protein: CASSEALSLDF. Written as DNA, the CDR3 is TGTGCCAGCAGTGAAGCGCTTTCGCTCGACTTT.